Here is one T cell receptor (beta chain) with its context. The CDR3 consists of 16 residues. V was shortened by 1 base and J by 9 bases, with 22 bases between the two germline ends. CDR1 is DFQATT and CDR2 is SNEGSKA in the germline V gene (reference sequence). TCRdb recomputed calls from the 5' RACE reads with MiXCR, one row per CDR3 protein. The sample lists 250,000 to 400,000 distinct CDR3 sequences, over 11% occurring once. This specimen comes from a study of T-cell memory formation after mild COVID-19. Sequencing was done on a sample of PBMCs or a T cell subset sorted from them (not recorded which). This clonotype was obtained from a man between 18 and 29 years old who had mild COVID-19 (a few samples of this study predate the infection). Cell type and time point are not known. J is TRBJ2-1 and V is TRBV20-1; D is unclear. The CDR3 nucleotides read TGCAGTGCTAGAGGAACCTTGGAAGCTTGGATTCGTGAGCAGTTCTTC. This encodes CSARGTLEAWIREQFF.